The 4 T cell receptor beta chains below were found in one sample sequenced in a study of prognosis after radiotherapy for stage I lung cancer (dated by TCRdb to the early 2020s). The listed sequencing device is Illumina HiSeq 3000. Two rounds of multiplex PCR were used to amplify the TCR beta CDR3 region from genomic DNA. In the first round of PCR, primers specific to each TRBV and TRBJ gene were used, and the primer sequences are filed in Chinese patent CN105087789A. In TCRdb, the public reads were trimmed at Q25 with fastp and aligned with MiXCR, with productive beta chains retained. Rows are combined by CDR3 protein, so each entry shows the most common genes and DNA. This sample lists 23,000 or so distinct CDR3 sequences; about 37% were detected once. Together, the top ten hold less than 70% of the sample. The source material was PBMCs, sampled before or after stereotactic body radiation therapy (not recorded which). Every receptor here comes from a donor over 45 with non-small cell lung cancer.

This clonotype came up a few times. The rearrangement links TRBV12-3 or TRBV12-4 to TRBJ1-1; 9 positions match TRBD1. The CDR3 consists of 16 residues. V was clipped by 4 bases and J by 4 bases; unmatched bases: 10. The CDR3 sequence: CASSSKTGGVFTEAFF. The CDR3 coding sequence is TGTGCCAGCAGTTCAAAGACAGGGGGAGTATTCACTGAAGCTTTCTTT.

About this clonotype itself: This may be a read error: a much more frequent sequence differs by one nucleotide. This sequence joins TRBV20-1 and TRBJ2-5; D may match TRBD1 or TRBD2 (5 bases each). V lost 4 bases and J 7 bases, leaving 16 bases between the germline ends. The CDR3 covers 13 residues. Germline-derived CDR1 and CDR2 are DFQATT and SNEGSKA (reference sequence). The CDR3 DNA reads as TGCAGTGCTAAGACCCCCGGGACGGGGACCCAGTACTTC. It codes for CSAKTPGTGTQYF.

This clonotype was found many times. As DNA, the CDR3 is TGTGCCAGCAGATTCGTAGCGGGAGAGACCCAGTACTTC. It translates to CASRFVAGETQYF. This chain connects TRBV27 to TRBJ2-5, with 7 bases lining up with TRBD2. The V and J ends lost 6 bases and 4 bases, in that order; junction bases with no gene match: 5. Germline assignment: CDR1 MNHEY and CDR2 SMNVEV (reference sequence). The CDR3 runs 13 residues.

The table lists this clonotype with many counts. The gene calls are TRBV6-1 and TRBJ2-2, with D tentatively TRBD2 (7 bases). This CDR3 comprises 16 residues. V gave up 6 bases and J gave up 4 bases, with 18 bases separating them. Germline values: CDR1 MNHNS, CDR2 SASEGT. The CDR3 DNA follows: TGTGCCAGCAGGGGATGGGGGGGCGCCAGCACCGGGGAGCTGTTTTTT. This encodes CASRGWGGASTGELFF.